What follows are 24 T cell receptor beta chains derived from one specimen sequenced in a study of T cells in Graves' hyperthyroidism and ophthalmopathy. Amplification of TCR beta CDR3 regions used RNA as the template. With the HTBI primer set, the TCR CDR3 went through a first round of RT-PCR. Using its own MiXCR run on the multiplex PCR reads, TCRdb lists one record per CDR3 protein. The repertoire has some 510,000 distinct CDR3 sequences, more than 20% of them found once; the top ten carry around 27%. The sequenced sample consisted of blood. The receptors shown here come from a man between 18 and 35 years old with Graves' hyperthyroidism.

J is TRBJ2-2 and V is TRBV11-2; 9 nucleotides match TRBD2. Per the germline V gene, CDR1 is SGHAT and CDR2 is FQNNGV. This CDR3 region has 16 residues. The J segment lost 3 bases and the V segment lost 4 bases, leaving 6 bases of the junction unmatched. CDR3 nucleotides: TGTGCCAGCAGCTCCCGACTAGCGGTAGACACCGGGGAGCTGTTTTTT. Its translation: CASSSRLAVDTGELFF.

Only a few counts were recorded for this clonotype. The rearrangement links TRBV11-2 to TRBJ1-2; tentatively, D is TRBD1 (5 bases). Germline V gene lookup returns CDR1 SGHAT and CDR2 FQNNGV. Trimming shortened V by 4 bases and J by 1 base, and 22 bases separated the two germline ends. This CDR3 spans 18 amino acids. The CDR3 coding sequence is TGTGCCAGCAGCTCGCCGGGGGTCGGGGTCGGCTTTAACTATGGCTACACCTTC. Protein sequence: CASSSPGVGVGFNYGYTF.

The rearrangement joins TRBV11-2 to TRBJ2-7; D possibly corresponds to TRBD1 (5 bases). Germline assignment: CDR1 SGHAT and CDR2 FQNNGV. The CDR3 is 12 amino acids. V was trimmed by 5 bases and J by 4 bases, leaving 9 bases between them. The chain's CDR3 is CASSIKGYEQYF. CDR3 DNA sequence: TGTGCCAGCAGCATTAAGGGGTACGAGCAGTACTTC.

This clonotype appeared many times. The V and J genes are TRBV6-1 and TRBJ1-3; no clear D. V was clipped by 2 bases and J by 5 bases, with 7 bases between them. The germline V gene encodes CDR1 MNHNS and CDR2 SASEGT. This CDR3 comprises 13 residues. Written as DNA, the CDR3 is TGTGCCAGCAGTGAATCCGCTAGAAACACCATATATTTT. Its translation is CASSESARNTIYF.

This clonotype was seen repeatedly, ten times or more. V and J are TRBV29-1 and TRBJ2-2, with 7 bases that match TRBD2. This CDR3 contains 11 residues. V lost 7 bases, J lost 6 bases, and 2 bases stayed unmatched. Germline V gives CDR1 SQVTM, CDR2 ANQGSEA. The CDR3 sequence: CSARGAGELFF. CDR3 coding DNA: TGCAGCGCCCGGGGGGCCGGGGAGCTGTTTTTT.

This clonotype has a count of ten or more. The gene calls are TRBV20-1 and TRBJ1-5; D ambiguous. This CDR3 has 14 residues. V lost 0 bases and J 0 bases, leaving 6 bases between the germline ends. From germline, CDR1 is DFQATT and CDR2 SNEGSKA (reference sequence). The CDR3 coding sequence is TGCAGTGCTAGAGACCCCTATAGCAATCAGCCCCAGCATTTT. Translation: CSARDPYSNQPQHF.

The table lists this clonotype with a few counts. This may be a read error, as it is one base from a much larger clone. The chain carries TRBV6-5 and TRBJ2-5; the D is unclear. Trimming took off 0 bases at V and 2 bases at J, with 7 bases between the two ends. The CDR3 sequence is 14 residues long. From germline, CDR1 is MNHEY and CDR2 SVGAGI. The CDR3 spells CASSYSAVQETQYF. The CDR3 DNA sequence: TGTGCCAGCAGTTACTCGGCGGTTCAAGAGACCCAGTACTTC.

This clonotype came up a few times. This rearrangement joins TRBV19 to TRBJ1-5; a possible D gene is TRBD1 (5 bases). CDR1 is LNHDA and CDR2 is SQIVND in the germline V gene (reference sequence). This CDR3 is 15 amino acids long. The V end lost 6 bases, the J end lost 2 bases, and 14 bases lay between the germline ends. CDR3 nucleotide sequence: TGTGCCAGTAGAATGAAAGGAGGGGGCAATCAGCCCCAGCATTTT. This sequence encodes CASRMKGGGNQPQHF.

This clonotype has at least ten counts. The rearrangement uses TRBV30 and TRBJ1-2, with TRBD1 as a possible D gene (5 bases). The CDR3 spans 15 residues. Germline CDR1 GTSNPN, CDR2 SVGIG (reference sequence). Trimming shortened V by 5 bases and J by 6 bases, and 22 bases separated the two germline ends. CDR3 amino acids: CAWLEVGDPFDGYTF. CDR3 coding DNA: TGTGCCTGGCTGGAGGTCGGGGACCCCTTCGATGGCTACACCTTC.

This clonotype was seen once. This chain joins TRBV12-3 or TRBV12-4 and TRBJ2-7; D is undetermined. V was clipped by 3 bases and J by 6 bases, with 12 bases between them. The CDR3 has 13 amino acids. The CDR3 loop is CASSFSGPGEQYV. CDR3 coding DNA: TGTGCCAGCAGTTTTTCTGGGCCGGGCGAGCAGTACGTC.

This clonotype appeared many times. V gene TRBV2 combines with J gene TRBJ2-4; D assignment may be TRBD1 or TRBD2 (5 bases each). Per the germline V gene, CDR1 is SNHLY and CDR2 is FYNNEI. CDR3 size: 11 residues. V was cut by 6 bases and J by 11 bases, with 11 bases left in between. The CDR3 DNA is TGTGCCAGCAGCGAGGGGCCTTTTCAGTACTTC. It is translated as CASSEGPFQYF.

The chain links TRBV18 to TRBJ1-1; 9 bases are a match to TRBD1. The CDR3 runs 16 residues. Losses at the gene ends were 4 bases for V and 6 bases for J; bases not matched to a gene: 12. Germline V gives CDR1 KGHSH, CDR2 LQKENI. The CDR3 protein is CASSRGQGWAFPEAFF. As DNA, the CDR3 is TGTGCCAGCTCACGTGGACAGGGGTGGGCCTTCCCTGAAGCTTTCTTT. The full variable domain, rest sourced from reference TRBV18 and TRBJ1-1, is NAGVMQNPRHLVRRRGQEARLRCSPMKGHSHVYWYRQLPEEGLKFMVYLQKENIIDESGMPKERFSAEFPKEGPSILRIQQVVRGDSAAYFCASSRGQGWAFPEAFFGQGTRLTVV.

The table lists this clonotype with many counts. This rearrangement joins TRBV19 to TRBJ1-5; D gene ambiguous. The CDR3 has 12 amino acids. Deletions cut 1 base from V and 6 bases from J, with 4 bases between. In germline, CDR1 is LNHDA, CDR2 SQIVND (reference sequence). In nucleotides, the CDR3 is TGTGCCAGTAGTATAGTCTTTCAGCCCCAGCATTTT. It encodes CASSIVFQPQHF.

For the CDR3, the DNA is TGTGCCAGCAGCTCCACGTGGGGAAATCAGCCCCAGCATTTT. This codes for CASSSTWGNQPQHF. V usage is TRBV12-3 or TRBV12-4 and J usage is TRBJ1-5; unclear D gene. V was shortened by 6 bases and J by 4 bases, with 13 bases between the two germline ends. This CDR3 is 14 amino acids long.

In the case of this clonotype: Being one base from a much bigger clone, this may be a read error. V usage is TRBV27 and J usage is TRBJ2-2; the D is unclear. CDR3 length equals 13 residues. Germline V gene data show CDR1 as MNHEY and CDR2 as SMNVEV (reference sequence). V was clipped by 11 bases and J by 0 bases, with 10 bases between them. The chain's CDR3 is CAGTGTNTGELFF. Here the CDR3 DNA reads TGTGCCGGCACTGGAACGAACACCGGGGAGCTGTTTTTT.

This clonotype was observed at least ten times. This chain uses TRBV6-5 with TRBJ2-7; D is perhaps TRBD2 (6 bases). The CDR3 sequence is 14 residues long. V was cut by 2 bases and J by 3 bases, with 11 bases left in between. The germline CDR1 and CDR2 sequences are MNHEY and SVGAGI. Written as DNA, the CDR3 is TGTGCCAGCAGTTACGGAGGGTTTGGCTACGAGCAGTACTTC. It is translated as CASSYGGFGYEQYF.

The CDR3 region has the DNA TGTGCCAGCAGCTTAAACAGGGGGGCGAACTACGAGCAGTACTTC. Translation gives CASSLNRGANYEQYF. The gene calls are TRBV11-2 and TRBJ2-7; 8 nucleotides match TRBD1. The CDR3 spans 15 residues. Germline assignment: CDR1 SGHAT and CDR2 FQNNGV. The junction had 6 bases not matched to a gene; V was cut back by 2 bases and J by 3 bases.

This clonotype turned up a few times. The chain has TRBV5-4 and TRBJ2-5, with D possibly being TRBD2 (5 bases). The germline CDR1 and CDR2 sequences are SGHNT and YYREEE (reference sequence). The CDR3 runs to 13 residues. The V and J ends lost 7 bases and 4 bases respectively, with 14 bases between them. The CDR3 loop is CASGGGSPETQYF. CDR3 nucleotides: TGTGCCAGCGGAGGTGGTAGCCCAGAGACCCAGTACTTC.

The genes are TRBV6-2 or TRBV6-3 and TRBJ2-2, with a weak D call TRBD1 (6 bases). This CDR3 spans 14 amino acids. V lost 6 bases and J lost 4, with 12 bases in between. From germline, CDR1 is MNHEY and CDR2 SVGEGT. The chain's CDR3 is CASRKTGRTGELFF. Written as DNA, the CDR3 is TGTGCCAGCAGGAAAACAGGGCGCACCGGGGAGCTGTTTTTT.

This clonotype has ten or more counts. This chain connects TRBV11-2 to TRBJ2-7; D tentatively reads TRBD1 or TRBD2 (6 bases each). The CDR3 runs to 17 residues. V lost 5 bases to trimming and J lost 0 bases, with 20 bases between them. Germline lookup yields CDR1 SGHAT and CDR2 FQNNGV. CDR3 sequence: CASSPQRAGGTSYEQYF. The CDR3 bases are TGTGCCAGCAGCCCCCAAAGGGCCGGGGGCACCTCCTACGAGCAGTACTTC.

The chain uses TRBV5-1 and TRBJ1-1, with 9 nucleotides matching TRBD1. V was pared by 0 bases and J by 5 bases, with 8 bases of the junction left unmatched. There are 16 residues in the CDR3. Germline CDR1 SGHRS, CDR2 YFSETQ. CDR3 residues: CASSLDGTGSSTEAFF. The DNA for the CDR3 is TGCGCCAGCAGCTTGGATGGGACAGGGAGTAGTACTGAAGCTTTCTTT.

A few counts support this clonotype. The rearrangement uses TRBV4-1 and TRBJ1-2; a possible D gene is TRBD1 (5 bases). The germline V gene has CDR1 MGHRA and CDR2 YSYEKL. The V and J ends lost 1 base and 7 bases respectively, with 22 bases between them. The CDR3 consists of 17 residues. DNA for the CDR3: TGCGCCAGCAGCCAAGTTGCAGTGACAGATGACCCTCGTGGCTACACCTTC. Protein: CASSQVAVTDDPRGYTF.

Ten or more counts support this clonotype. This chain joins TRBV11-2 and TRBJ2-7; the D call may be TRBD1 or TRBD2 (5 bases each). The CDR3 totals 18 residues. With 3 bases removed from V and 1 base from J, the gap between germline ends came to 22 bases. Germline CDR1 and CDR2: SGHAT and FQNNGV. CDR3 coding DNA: TGTGCCAGCAGCTTTAGGGACGACGTTCATGACCCTTCCTACGAGCAGTACTTC. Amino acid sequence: CASSFRDDVHDPSYEQYF.

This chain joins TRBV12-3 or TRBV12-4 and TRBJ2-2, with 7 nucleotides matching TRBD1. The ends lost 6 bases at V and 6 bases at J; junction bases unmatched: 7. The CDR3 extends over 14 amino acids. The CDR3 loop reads CASRSGQRAGELFF. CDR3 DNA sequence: TGTGCCAGCAGATCGGGACAGAGAGCCGGGGAGCTGTTTTTT.